A selection of T cell receptor beta chains follows, all from one sample in a study of blood T cell repertoires in COVID-19. Generated by immunoSEQ multiplex PCR, the TCRdb table keeps only in-frame clones and is missing some. The data hold 95,000 to 120,000 clones, with around 85% observed a single time. The sample taken for sequencing was peripheral blood. All receptors derive from a woman between 55 and 75 years old with COVID-19, enrolled during active disease. CDR3s include the opening cysteine and the closing phenylalanine or tryptophan. D genes are given only for firm matches. Clone size is not always given. Where it is, it says once, few, many or a class for expanded clones.

v_gene	abundance	j_gene	d_gene	CDR3nt	CDR3aa
TRBV10-3	-	TRBJ2-3	-	TGTGCCATCAGTCAGAATCGGGGAGTTGGCACAGATACGCAGTATTTT	CAISQNRGVGTDTQYF
TRBV6-2/TRBV6-3	-	TRBJ1-1	-	TGTGCCAGCAGTTATTGGCAGGGGAAAGCTTTCTTT	CASSYWQGKAFF
TRBV27	-	TRBJ2-7	TRBD2	TGTGCCAGCAGTTTAGGGCCCCGGACTAGCGGGAACCCCCGGGAGCAGTACTTC	CASSLGPRTSGNPREQYF
TRBV1	-	TRBJ2-3	-	TGCACCAGCAGCCAAGAGCCCACACTAGCGGGGGGGCAGCCAGATACGCAGTATTTT	CTSSQEPTLAGGQPDTQYF
TRBV3-1/TRBV3-2	-	TRBJ2-7	-	TGTGCCAGCAGCCCAGGGGACACCTCCTACGAGCAGTACTTC	CASSPGDTSYEQYF
TRBV12-5	-	TRBJ2-7	-	TGTGCTAGTGGTTTGCGTACGGGGATCGAACACGAGCAGTACTTC	CASGLRTGIEHEQYF
TRBV5-1	once	TRBJ2-7	-	TGCGCCAGCAGCTTGGGATCAGGGCGCTACGAGCAGTACTTC	CASSLGSGRYEQYF
TRBV5-1	-	TRBJ1-1	-	TGCGCCAGCAGCTTGTCAGGGTTTCGGACTGAAGCTTTCTTT	CASSLSGFRTEAFF
TRBV4-2	-	TRBJ2-7	TRBD2	TGTGCCAGCAGCCAAGATTCTCGGAGCGGGGGGGCGTACGAGCAGTACTTC	CASSQDSRSGGAYEQYF
TRBV7-9	-	TRBJ1-1	-	TGTGCCACTCAACCCAGGGTGGCTTTGAACACTGAAGCTTTCTTT	CATQPRVALNTEAFF
TRBV9	-	TRBJ2-7	TRBD1	TGTGCCAGCAGCCCTACAGGGGCTAGCTCCTACGAGCAGTACTTC	CASSPTGASSYEQYF
TRBV4-1	-	TRBJ1-1	TRBD1	TGCGCCAGCAGCCAAACACAGGGGACTGAAGCTTTCTTT	CASSQTQGTEAFF
TRBV5-5	-	TRBJ1-2	-	TGTGCCAGCAGCTTGGCCGCGACAGACGTCTATGGCTACACCTTC	CASSLAATDVYGYTF
TRBV9	once	TRBJ2-3	-	TGTGCCAGCAGTCCTGCCCTTATCCTAGCGACGACAGATACGCAGTATTTT	CASSPALILATTDTQYF
TRBV19	-	TRBJ2-4	-	TGTGCCAGTAGTATAGGACAGGAAAACATTCAGTACTTC	CASSIGQENIQYF
TRBV19	-	TRBJ1-1	TRBD1	TGTGCCAGTTTACGGGACAGACTAAACACTGAAGCTTTCTTT	CASLRDRLNTEAFF
TRBV5-6	-	TRBJ2-1	-	TGTGCCAGCAGCTCGGGACTCGCTTACAATGAGCAGTTCTTC	CASSSGLAYNEQFF
TRBV6-5	-	TRBJ2-1	TRBD2	TGTGCCAGCAGTTATTCAGCGGGGGACCAATACAATGAGCAGTTCTTC	CASSYSAGDQYNEQFF
TRBV29-1	-	TRBJ1-3	-	TGCAGCGTCAAAGGGTGGGGGGGAGACTCTTACTCTGGAAACACCATATATTTT	CSVKGWGGDSYSGNTIYF
TRBV6-5	-	TRBJ2-2	TRBD2	TGTGCCGCGGGGGCTAGCGGGACTGGGGCCGGGGAGCTGTTTTTT	CAAGASGTGAGELFF
TRBV5-1	-	TRBJ1-1	TRBD1	TGCGCCAGCAGCGAGACAGGGGGGATGAACACTGAAGCTTTCTTT	CASSETGGMNTEAFF
TRBV24-1	-	TRBJ2-3	TRBD1	TGTGCCACCAGGGGGGACAGGGGGATCACAGATACGCAGTATTTT	CATRGDRGITDTQYF
TRBV4-1	-	TRBJ1-1	TRBD1	TGCGCCAGCAGCCCAGAGGATGGCAGGGGGCCCCAATCAACTGAAGCTTTCTTT	CASSPEDGRGPQSTEAFF
TRBV6-5	few	TRBJ1-2	-	TGTGCCAGCAGTTACGGCAGGGTCCAGGGCTACACCTTC	CASSYGRVQGYTF
TRBV7-2	few	TRBJ2-3	TRBD2	TGTGCCAGCCGGAGGCTAGCGGGGGCCCCCGGCCTGCAGTATTTT	CASRRLAGAPGLQYF
TRBV9	-	TRBJ2-5	TRBD2	TGTGCCAGCAGCGCCGGACTAGCGGGGGGCGGGGAGACCCAGTACTTC	CASSAGLAGGGETQYF
TRBV11-3	-	TRBJ2-1	TRBD1	TGTGCCAGCAGCCTCGGGACAGGGGGCTACAATGAGCAGTTCTTC	CASSLGTGGYNEQFF
TRBV18	-	TRBJ1-5	-	TGTGCCAGCTCGCAAAGCGCGGGGGATAGCAATCAGCCCCAGCATTTT	CASSQSAGDSNQPQHF
TRBV4-1	-	TRBJ1-4	-	TGCGCCAGCAGCCAAGTGAGGTTTTCGGGGGTGAATGAAAAACTGTTTTTT	CASSQVRFSGVNEKLFF
TRBV12-3/TRBV12-4	-	TRBJ1-6	-	TGTGCCAGCAGTTTGGGACTGCATTCACCCCTCCACTTT	CASSLGLHSPLHF
TRBV6-5	-	TRBJ2-1	TRBD1	TGTGCCAGCAGCTGGACAGGGGGGGGCTTTAATGAGCAGTTCTTC	CASSWTGGGFNEQFF
TRBV10-2	-	TRBJ1-3	-	TGCGCCAGCAGTGCCGGGTCCGGAAACACCATATATTTT	CASSAGSGNTIYF
TRBV24-1	-	TRBJ2-6	-	TGTGCCACCAGTTCCCCTAACGCCGGGGCCAACGTCCTGACTTTC	CATSSPNAGANVLTF
TRBV6-2/TRBV6-3	-	TRBJ2-5	TRBD1	TGTGCCAGCAGTTATCCTCCGACAGGGGCCGGATTAGGGAACAGGGAGACCCAGTACTTC	CASSYPPTGAGLGNRETQYF
TRBV7-9	-	TRBJ2-3	-	TGTGCCAGCAGCAACAGGGTTTTAAGCACAGATACGCAGTATTTT	CASSNRVLSTDTQYF
TRBV28	-	TRBJ1-1	TRBD1	TGTGCCAGCAGTCCGATCTCAACAGGGGGCGGGAACACTGAAGCTTTCTTT	CASSPISTGGGNTEAFF
TRBV7-2	-	TRBJ1-4	TRBD1	TGTGCCAGCAGCGGACAGGCAGCAACTAATGAAAAACTGTTTTTT	CASSGQAATNEKLFF
TRBV13	-	TRBJ1-1	-	TGTGCCAGCAGCTATCAGAACACTGAAGCTTTCTTT	CASSYQNTEAFF
TRBV24-1	-	TRBJ2-5	-	TGTGCCACCAGTGATGCCGAGGCGGACAGAGTCCAAGAGACCCAGTACTTC	CATSDAEADRVQETQYF
TRBV27	-	TRBJ2-1	TRBD2	TGTGCCAGCAGTTTCGCGGGGGGTTACAATGAGCAGTTCTTC	CASSFAGGYNEQFF
TRBV5-4	-	TRBJ1-2	TRBD1	TGTGCCAGCAGCCCCACGCCTTCGGGACAGGGGGCTTACTATGGCTACACCTTC	CASSPTPSGQGAYYGYTF
TRBV27	once	TRBJ2-7	TRBD1	TGTGCCAGCAGTCCTGGCCCCGGGACAGTCTACGAGCAGTACTTC	CASSPGPGTVYEQYF
TRBV5-4	-	TRBJ2-7	TRBD1	TGTGCCAGCAGCTTCATATCTCGGGACAGAAGCTCCTACGAGCAGTACTTC	CASSFISRDRSSYEQYF
TRBV5-8	-	TRBJ1-1	TRBD1	TGTGCCAGCAGCATAGGACAGGCCCGAAAGGCTTTCTTT	CASSIGQARKAFF
TRBV2	-	TRBJ1-2	TRBD1	TGTGCCAGCAGTGGACAGGGCCACGGATATGGCTACACCTTC	CASSGQGHGYGYTF
TRBV6-1	once	TRBJ2-3	-	TGTGCCAGCAGTGAGGGGGCGACGAGCACAGATACGCAGTATTTT	CASSEGATSTDTQYF
TRBV6-5	-	TRBJ1-2	TRBD1	TGTGCCAGCAGTACCCGGACAGGGTCGAACTATGGCTACACCTTC	CASSTRTGSNYGYTF
TRBV19	-	TRBJ1-4	-	TGTGCCAGTAGTATCAGACAGGACCCTAATGAAAAACTGTTTTTT	CASSIRQDPNEKLFF
TRBV10-3	-	TRBJ1-5	-	TGTGCCATCAGTGAGTCGGTGTCAGTCAATCAGCCCCAGCATTTT	CAISESVSVNQPQHF
TRBV18	-	TRBJ2-7	-	TGTGCCAGCTCACCACCGGCAGTTTTTTACGAGCAGTACTTC	CASSPPAVFYEQYF
TRBV5-1	-	TRBJ1-5	-	TGCGCCAGCAGCTTCACGGGGGATCAGCCCCAGCATTTT	CASSFTGDQPQHF
TRBV20-1	-	TRBJ1-5	TRBD1	TGCAGTGCTAGTAGGGGGGGCAGGGGGCGATGGAGCAATCAGCCCCAGCATTTT	CSASRGGRGRWSNQPQHF
TRBV5-6	-	TRBJ2-6	TRBD1	TGTGCCAGCAGGCCCGGGACAGGGGGCAGGCTCTCTGGGGCCAACGCCCTGACTTTC	CASRPGTGGRLSGANALTF
TRBV12-3/TRBV12-4	-	TRBJ2-5	TRBD1	TGTGCCAGCAATGAGGACAGGGAAGAGACCCAGTACTTC	CASNEDREETQYF
TRBV27	-	TRBJ1-5	-	TGTGCCAGCAGTTTATCCGGGTTGGGTCAGCCCCAGCATTTT	CASSLSGLGQPQHF
TRBV5-1	-	TRBJ2-2	TRBD1	TGCGCCAGCAGCCCCCGGGGACAGGGGGCGACCGGGGAGCTGTTTTTT	CASSPRGQGATGELFF
TRBV19	-	TRBJ1-5	TRBD1	TGTGCCAGTAGTAAGACAGGGGGCAATCAGCCCCAGCATTTT	CASSKTGGNQPQHF
TRBV5-1	-	TRBJ2-3	-	TGCGCCAGCAGCGCAGGGACAGATACGCAGTATTTT	CASSAGTDTQYF
TRBV2	-	TRBJ1-4	TRBD1	TGTGCCACCGCCTCTGCTCAGGGGGCATATAATGAAAAACTGTTTTTT	CATASAQGAYNEKLFF
TRBV6-6	-	TRBJ1-1	-	TGTGCCAGCAGTTCCGCCGGGACTCAAGAAGCTTTCTTT	CASSSAGTQEAFF